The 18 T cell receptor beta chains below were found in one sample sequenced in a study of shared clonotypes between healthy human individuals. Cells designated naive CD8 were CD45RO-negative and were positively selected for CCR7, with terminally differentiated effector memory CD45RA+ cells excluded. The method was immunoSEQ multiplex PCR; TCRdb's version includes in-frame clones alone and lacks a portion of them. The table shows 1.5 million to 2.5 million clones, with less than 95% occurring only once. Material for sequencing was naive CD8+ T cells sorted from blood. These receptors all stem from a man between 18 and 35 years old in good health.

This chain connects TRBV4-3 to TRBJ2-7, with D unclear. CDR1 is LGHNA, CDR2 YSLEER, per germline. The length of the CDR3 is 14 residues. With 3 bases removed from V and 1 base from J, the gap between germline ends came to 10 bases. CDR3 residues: CASSHSARSYEQYF. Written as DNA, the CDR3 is TGCGCCAGCAGCCACTCAGCGAGGTCCTACGAGCAGTACTTC.

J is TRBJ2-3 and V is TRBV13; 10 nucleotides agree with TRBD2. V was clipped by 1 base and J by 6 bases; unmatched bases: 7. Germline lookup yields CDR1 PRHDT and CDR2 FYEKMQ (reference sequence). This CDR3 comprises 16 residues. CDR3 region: CASSLASGGRRDTQYF. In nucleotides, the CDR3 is TGTGCCAGCAGCTTAGCTAGCGGGGGCCGCCGCGATACGCAGTATTTT.

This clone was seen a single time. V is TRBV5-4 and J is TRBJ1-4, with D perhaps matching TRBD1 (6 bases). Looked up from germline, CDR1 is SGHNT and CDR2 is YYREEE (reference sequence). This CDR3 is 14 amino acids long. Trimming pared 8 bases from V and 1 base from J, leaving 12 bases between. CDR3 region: CASSQGGTNEKLFF. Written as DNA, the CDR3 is TGTGCCAGTTCTCAAGGGGGAACTAATGAAAAACTGTTTTTT. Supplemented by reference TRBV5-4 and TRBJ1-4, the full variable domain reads ETGVTQSPTHLIKTRGQQVTLRCSSQSGHNTVSWYQQALGQGPQFIFQYYREEENGRGNFPPRFSGLQFPNYSSELNVNALELDDSALYLCASSQGGTNEKLFFGSGTQLSVL.

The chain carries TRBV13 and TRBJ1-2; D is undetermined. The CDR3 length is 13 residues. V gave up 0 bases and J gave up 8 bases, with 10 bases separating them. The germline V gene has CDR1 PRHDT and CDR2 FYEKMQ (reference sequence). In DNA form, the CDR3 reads TGTGCCAGCAGCTTAGGCAAGGGATGGGGCTACACCTTC. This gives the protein CASSLGKGWGYTF.

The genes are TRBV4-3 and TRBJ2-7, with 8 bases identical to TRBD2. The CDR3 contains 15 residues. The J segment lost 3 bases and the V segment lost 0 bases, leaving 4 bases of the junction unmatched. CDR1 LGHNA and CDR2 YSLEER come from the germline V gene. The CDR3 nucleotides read TGCGCCAGCAGCCAAGACCGGGAGGGCCTCTACGAGCAGTACTTC. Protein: CASSQDREGLYEQYF.

The CDR3 nucleotides are TGTGCCAGCAGCTCCCTGCTTGGGGCTCTTAGCTCTGGAAACACCATATATTTT. Translating gives CASSSLLGALSSGNTIYF. The chain links TRBV5-8 to TRBJ1-3; tentatively, D is TRBD1 (5 bases). The CDR3 consists of 18 residues. The V end lost 3 bases, the J end lost 0 bases, and 19 bases lay between the germline ends. Germline CDR1 and CDR2: SGHTS and YDEGEE.

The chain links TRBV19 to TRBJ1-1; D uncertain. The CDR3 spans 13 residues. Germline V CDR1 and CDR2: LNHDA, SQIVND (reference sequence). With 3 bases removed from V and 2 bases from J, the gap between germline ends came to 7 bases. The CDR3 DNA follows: TGTGCCAGTAGTATGGCCCAAAACACTGAAGCTTTCTTT. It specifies CASSMAQNTEAFF.

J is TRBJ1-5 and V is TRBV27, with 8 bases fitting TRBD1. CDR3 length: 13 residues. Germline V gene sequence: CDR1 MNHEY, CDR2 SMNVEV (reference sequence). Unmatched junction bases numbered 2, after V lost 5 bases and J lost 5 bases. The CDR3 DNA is TGTGCCAGCAGTCCGGACAGGGATCAGCCCCAGCATTTT. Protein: CASSPDRDQPQHF.

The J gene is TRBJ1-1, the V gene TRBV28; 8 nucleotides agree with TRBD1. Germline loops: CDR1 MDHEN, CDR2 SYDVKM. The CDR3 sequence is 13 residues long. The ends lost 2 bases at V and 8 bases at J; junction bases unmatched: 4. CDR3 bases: TGTGCCAGCAGTTTAGCAGGGGGCGTCGAAGCTTTCTTT. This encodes CASSLAGGVEAFF.

CDR3 loop: CASSQVKGRPSTGELFF. The DNA for the CDR3 is TGCGCCAGCAGCCAAGTAAAGGGTCGTCCCAGTACCGGGGAGCTGTTTTTT. The rearrangement uses TRBV4-1 and TRBJ2-2; D is unclear. Trimming stripped 1 base from V and 5 bases from J, with 17 bases between. This CDR3 is 17 amino acids long. Germline V gene sequence: CDR1 MGHRA, CDR2 YSYEKL.

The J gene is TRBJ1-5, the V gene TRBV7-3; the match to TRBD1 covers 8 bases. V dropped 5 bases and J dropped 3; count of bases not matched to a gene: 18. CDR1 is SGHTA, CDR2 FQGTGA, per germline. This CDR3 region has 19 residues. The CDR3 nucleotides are TGTGCCAGCAGCCTTTCACTAATTCCGGGACAGGCCCCCAATCAGCCCCAGCATTTT. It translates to CASSLSLIPGQAPNQPQHF.

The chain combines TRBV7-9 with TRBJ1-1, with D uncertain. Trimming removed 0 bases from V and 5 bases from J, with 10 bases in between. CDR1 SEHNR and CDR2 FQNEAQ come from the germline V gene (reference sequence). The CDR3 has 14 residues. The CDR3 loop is CASSLAGGQTEAFF. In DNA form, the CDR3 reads TGTGCCAGCAGCTTAGCGGGAGGTCAAACTGAAGCTTTCTTT.

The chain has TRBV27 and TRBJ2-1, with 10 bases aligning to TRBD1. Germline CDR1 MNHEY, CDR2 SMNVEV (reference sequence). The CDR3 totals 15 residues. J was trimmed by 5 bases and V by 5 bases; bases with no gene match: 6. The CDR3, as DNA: TGTGCCAGCAGTCAGGGACAGGGGAACCACAATGAGCAGTTCTTC. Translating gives CASSQGQGNHNEQFF.

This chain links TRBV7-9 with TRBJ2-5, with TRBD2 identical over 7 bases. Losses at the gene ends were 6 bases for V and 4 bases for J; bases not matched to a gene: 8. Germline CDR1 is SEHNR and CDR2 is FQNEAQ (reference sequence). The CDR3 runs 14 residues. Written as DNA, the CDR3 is TGTGCCAGCAGTTACGCGGGAGTTGGAGAGACCCAGTACTTC. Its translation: CASSYAGVGETQYF.

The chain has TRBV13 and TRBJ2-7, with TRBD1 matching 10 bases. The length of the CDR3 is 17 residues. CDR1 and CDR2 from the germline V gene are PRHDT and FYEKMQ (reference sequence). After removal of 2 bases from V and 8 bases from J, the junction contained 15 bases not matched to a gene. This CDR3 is CASSLSGTGDLLAQQYF. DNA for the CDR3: TGTGCCAGCAGCTTAAGTGGGACAGGGGACCTGCTGGCTCAGCAGTACTTC.

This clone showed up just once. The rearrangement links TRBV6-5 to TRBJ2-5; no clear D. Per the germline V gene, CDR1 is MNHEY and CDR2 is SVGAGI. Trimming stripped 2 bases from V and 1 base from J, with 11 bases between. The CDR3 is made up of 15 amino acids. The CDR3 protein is CASSYGQAPQETQYF. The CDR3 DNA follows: TGTGCCAGCAGTTACGGGCAGGCCCCCCAAGAGACCCAGTACTTC.

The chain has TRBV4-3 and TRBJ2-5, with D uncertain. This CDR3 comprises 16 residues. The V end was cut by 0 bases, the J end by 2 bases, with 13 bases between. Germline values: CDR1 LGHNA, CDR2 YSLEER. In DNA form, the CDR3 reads TGCGCCAGCAGCCAAGAAAGGTCGGGCTTACAAGAGACCCAGTACTTC. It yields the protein CASSQERSGLQETQYF.

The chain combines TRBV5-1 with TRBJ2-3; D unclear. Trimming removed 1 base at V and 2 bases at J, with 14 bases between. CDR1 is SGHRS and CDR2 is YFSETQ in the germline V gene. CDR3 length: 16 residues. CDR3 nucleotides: TGCGCCAGCAGCTTGCGCGAGGCCGCGATCACAGATACGCAGTATTTT. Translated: CASSLREAAITDTQYF.